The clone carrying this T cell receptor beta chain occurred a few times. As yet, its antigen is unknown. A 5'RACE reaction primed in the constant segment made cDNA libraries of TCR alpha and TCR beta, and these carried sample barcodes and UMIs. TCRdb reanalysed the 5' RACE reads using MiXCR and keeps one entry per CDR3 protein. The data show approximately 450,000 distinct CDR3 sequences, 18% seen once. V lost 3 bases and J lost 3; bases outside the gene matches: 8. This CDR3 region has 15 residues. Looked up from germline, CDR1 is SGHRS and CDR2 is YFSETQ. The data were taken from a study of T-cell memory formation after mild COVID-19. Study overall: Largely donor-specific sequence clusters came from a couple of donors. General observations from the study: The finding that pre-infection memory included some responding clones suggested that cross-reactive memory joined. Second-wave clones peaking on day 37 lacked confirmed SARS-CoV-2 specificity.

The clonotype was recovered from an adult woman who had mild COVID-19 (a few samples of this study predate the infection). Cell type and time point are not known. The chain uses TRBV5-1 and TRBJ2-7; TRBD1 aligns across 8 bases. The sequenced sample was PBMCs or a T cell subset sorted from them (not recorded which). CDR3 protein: CASSSPLTGVYEQYF. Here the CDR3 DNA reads TGCGCCAGCAGCTCCCCTTTGACAGGGGTCTACGAGCAGTACTTC.